These T cell receptor beta chains were read from a single sample in a study of tumor-infiltrating lymphocytes in primary liver carcinoma. MiXCR, run by TCRdb on the multiplex PCR reads, gives a single entry per CDR3 protein. Of around 330,000 distinct CDR3 sequences listed, 58% are singletons. The material sequenced was peripheral blood. Receptors originate from a woman aged 30 to 39 with primary liver carcinoma and hepatitis B virus infection. Both conserved end residues are part of each CDR3. Each record gives: J gene, clone size, V gene, CDR3 protein. Clone size is given for some rows only: seen once, a few or many times, or a class if the clone is expanded.

j_gene: TRBJ2-7; abundance: NA; v_gene: TRBV4-2; CDR3aa: CASSQGGAGFSYEQYF
j_gene: TRBJ2-4; abundance: NA; v_gene: TRBV11-2; CDR3aa: CASSVGAGVKNIRYF
j_gene: TRBJ2-5; abundance: NA; v_gene: TRBV6-1; CDR3aa: CASRRHSQETQYF
j_gene: TRBJ2-1; abundance: NA; v_gene: TRBV7-9; CDR3aa: CASSSKNEQFF
j_gene: TRBJ2-7; abundance: many; v_gene: TRBV6-2/TRBV6-3; CDR3aa: CASSSRGTASYEQYF
j_gene: TRBJ2-1; abundance: NA; v_gene: TRBV11-2; CDR3aa: CASSPPKAGGFNEQFF
j_gene: TRBJ2-3; abundance: once; v_gene: TRBV12-3/TRBV12-4; CDR3aa: CASGTAYTGTQYF
j_gene: TRBJ2-1; abundance: few; v_gene: TRBV14; CDR3aa: CASSPREDRYNEQFF
j_gene: TRBJ2-2; abundance: NA; v_gene: TRBV6-2/TRBV6-3; CDR3aa: CASGATANIGELFF
j_gene: TRBJ1-1; abundance: few; v_gene: TRBV6-7; CDR3aa: CASSRQVRLVMNTEAFF
j_gene: TRBJ2-2; abundance: NA; v_gene: TRBV12-3/TRBV12-4; CDR3aa: CASSLGPVNTGELFF
j_gene: TRBJ1-6; abundance: NA; v_gene: TRBV5-6; CDR3aa: CAGSLGFVGRQNSPLHF
j_gene: TRBJ1-5; abundance: few; v_gene: TRBV5-1; CDR3aa: CASSSDGGEQPQHF
j_gene: TRBJ2-7; abundance: many; v_gene: TRBV4-3; CDR3aa: CASSPQNTGSYEQYF
j_gene: TRBJ2-1; abundance: once; v_gene: TRBV5-4; CDR3aa: CANSQGGNEQSF
j_gene: TRBJ2-4; abundance: once; v_gene: TRBV4-1; CDR3aa: CASSQDPRREGRGHIQHF
j_gene: TRBJ2-5; abundance: NA; v_gene: TRBV11-2; CDR3aa: CASSPGQFQETQYF
j_gene: TRBJ2-5; abundance: many; v_gene: TRBV11-2; CDR3aa: CASSLDHSGPQETQYF
j_gene: TRBJ1-5; abundance: many; v_gene: TRBV11-2; CDR3aa: CASSLGPLGDQPQHF
j_gene: TRBJ1-1; abundance: NA; v_gene: TRBV4-2; CDR3aa: CASSNREASTEAFF
j_gene: TRBJ2-7; abundance: NA; v_gene: TRBV28; CDR3aa: CATLQGTESYEQYF
j_gene: TRBJ2-3; abundance: many; v_gene: TRBV29-1; CDR3aa: CSVEGKGLSDTQYF
j_gene: TRBJ2-2; abundance: once; v_gene: TRBV28; CDR3aa: CASIPVGGGELFF
j_gene: TRBJ2-7; abundance: few; v_gene: TRBV4-3; CDR3aa: CASSQYRDVVSGQYF
j_gene: TRBJ2-1; abundance: NA; v_gene: TRBV29-1; CDR3aa: CSKALGGIEYNEQFF
j_gene: TRBJ2-5; abundance: NA; v_gene: TRBV11-2; CDR3aa: CASSFRAGAKETHYF
j_gene: TRBJ1-2; abundance: few; v_gene: TRBV6-6; CDR3aa: CASKDVGTGRVDYTF
j_gene: TRBJ2-3; abundance: NA; v_gene: TRBV6-5; CDR3aa: CASSYLGSSDTQYF
j_gene: TRBJ2-7; abundance: NA; v_gene: TRBV13; CDR3aa: CASSSVPGQGREQYF
j_gene: TRBJ1-2; abundance: many; v_gene: TRBV4-1; CDR3aa: CASSQGLPGNYGYTF
j_gene: TRBJ2-3; abundance: NA; v_gene: TRBV6-2/TRBV6-3; CDR3aa: CASSNPQRPTDTQYF
j_gene: TRBJ1-1; abundance: NA; v_gene: TRBV4-1; CDR3aa: CASSPTENLNTEAFF
j_gene: TRBJ2-1; abundance: NA; v_gene: TRBV4-2; CDR3aa: CASSQDRGGRPTFPDNERFF
j_gene: TRBJ2-7; abundance: NA; v_gene: TRBV4-1; CDR3aa: CASSRAFGQQFYEQYF
j_gene: TRBJ2-2; abundance: NA; v_gene: TRBV12-3/TRBV12-4; CDR3aa: CASSFGLPTNTGELFF
j_gene: TRBJ2-7; abundance: NA; v_gene: TRBV5-8; CDR3aa: CASVMKWEQYF
j_gene: TRBJ2-1; abundance: few; v_gene: TRBV5-5; CDR3aa: CASSLVGTSRQQQFF
j_gene: TRBJ2-5; abundance: NA; v_gene: TRBV29-1; CDR3aa: CSVVEELETQYF
j_gene: TRBJ2-1; abundance: NA; v_gene: TRBV14; CDR3aa: CASSQDRLAGILNEQFF
j_gene: TRBJ2-4; abundance: many; v_gene: TRBV6-5; CDR3aa: CASSTTGRAKNIQYF